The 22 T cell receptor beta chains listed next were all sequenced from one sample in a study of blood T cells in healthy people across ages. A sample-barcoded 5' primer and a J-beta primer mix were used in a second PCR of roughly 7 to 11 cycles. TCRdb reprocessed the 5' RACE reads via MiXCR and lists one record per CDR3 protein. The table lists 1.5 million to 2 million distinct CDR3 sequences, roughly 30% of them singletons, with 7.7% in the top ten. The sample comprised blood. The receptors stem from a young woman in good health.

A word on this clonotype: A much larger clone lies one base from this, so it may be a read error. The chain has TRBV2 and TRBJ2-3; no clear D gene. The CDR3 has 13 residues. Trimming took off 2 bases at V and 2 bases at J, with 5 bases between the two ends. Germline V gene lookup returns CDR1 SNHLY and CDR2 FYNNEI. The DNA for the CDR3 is TGTGCCAGCAGTGAAAGGAACACAGATACGCAGTATTTT. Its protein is CASSERNTDTQYF.

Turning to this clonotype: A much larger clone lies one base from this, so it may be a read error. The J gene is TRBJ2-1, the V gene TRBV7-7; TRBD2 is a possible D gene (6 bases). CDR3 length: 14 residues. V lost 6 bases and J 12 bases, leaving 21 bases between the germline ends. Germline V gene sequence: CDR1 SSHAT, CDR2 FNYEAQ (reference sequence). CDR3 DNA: TGTGCCAGCAGTCTATCCCTCGGGGGTGGTGGGCAGTTCTTC. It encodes CASSLSLGGGGQFF.

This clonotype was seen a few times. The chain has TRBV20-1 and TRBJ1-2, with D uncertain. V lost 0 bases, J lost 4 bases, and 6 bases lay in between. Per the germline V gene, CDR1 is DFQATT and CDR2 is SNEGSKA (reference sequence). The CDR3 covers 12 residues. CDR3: CSAREGVYGYTF. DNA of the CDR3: TGCAGTGCTAGAGAAGGAGTCTATGGCTACACCTTC.

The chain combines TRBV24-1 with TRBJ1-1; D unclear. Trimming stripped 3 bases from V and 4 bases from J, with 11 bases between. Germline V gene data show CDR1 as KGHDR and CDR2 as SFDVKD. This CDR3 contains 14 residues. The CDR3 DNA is TGTGCCACCAGTGATGCCGGGATGGGCACTGAAGCTTTCTTT. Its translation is CATSDAGMGTEAFF.

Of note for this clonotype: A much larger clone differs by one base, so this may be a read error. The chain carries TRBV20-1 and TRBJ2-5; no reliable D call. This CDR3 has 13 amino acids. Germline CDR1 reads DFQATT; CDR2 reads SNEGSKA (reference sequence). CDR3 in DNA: TGCAGTGCCGAAGCATCCGAGCTAGAGACCCGGTACTTC. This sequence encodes CSAEASELETRYF.

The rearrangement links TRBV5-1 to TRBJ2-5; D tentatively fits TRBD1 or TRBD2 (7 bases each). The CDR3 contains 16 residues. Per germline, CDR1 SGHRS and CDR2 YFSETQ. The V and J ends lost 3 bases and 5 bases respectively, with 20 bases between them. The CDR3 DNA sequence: TGCGCCAGCAGCTCGGCGGGGGACAGCCTAGACGAGACCCAGTACTTC. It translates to CASSSAGDSLDETQYF.

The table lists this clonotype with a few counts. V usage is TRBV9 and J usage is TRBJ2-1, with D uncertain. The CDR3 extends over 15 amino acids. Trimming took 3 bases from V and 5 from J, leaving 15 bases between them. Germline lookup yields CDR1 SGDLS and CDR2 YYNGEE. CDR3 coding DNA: TGTGCCAGCAGCGCACCTGGGGAAGGAGACAATGAGCAGTTCTTC. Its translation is CASSAPGEGDNEQFF. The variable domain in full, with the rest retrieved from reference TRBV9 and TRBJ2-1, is DSGVTQTPKHLITATGQRVTLRCSPRSGDLSVYWYQQSLDQGLQFLIQYYNGEERAKGNILERFSAQQFPDLHSELNLSSLELGDSALYFCASSAPGEGDNEQFFGPGTRLTVL.

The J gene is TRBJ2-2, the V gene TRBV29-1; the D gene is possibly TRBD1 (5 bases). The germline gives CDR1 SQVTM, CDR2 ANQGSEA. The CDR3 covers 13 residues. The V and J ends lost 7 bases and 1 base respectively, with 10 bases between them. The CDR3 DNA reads TGCAGCGGACAGACAGTGAACACCGGGGAGCTGTTTTTT. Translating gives CSGQTVNTGELFF.

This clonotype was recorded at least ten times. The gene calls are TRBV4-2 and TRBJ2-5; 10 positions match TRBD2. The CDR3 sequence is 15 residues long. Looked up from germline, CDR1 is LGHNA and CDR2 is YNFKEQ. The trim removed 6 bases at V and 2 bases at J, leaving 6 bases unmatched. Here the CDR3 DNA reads TGTGCCAGCAGGCGAGCGGGGGGGAAACAAGAGACCCAGTACTTC. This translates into CASRRAGGKQETQYF.

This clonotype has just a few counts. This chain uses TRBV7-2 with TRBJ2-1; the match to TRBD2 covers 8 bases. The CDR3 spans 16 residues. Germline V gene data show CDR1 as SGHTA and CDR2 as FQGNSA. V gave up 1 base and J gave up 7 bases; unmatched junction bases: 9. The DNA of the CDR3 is TGTGCCAGCAGCTTAGACCCCGGGAGGGTGAGAAATGAGCAGTTCTTC. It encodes CASSLDPGRVRNEQFF.

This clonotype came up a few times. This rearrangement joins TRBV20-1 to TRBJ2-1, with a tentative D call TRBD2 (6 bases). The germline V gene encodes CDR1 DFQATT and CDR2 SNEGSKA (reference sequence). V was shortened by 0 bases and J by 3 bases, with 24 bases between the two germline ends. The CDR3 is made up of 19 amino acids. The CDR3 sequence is CSARDRPGGSFSDYNEQFF. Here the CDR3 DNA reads TGCAGTGCTAGAGATCGTCCCGGGGGATCATTTTCGGACTACAATGAGCAGTTCTTC.

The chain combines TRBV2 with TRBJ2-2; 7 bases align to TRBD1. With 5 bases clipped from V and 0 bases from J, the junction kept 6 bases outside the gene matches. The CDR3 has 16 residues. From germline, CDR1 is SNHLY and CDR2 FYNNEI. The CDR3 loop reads CASSITGTANTGELFF. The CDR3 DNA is TGTGCCAGCAGTATAACCGGGACAGCGAACACCGGGGAGCTGTTTTTT.

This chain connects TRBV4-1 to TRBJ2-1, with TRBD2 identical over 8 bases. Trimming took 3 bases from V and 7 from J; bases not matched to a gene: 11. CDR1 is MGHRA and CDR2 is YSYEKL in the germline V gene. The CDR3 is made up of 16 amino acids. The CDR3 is CASSHPAGASGNEQFF. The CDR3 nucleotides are TGCGCCAGCAGCCATCCTGCCGGGGCTAGCGGGAATGAGCAGTTCTTC.

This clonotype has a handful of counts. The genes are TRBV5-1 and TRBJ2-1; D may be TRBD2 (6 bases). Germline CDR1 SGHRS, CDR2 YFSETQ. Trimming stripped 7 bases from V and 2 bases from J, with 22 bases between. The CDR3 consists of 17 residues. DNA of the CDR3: TGCGCCAGCGGCTCCCAGCCAACGGGAGATACCTACAATGAGCAGTTCTTC. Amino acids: CASGSQPTGDTYNEQFF.

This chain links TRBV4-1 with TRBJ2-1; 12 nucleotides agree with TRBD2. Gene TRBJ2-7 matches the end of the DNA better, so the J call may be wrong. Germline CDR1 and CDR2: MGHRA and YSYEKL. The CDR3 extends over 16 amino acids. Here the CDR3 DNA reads TGCGCCAGCAGCCAAGATTCGACTAGCGGGGGTTACGAGCAGTACTTC. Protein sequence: CASSQDSTSGGYEQYF.

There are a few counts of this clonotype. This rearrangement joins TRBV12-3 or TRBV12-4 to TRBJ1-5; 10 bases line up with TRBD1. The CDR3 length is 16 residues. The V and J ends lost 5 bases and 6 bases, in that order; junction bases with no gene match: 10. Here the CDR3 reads CASSPRGTGEFQPQHF. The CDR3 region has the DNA TGTGCCAGCAGTCCCCGGGGGACAGGGGAATTTCAGCCCCAGCATTTT.

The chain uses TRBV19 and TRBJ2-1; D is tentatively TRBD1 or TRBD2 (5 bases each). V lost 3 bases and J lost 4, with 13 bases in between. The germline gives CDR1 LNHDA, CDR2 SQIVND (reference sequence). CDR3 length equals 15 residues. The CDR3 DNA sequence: TGTGCCAGTAGTATGATGGGGGAGCTGTACAATGAGCAGTTCTTC. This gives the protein CASSMMGELYNEQFF.

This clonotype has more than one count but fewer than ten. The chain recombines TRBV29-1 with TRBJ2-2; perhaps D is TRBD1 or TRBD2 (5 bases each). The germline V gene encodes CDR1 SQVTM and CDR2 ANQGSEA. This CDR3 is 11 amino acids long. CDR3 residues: CSGGGAGELFF. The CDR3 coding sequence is TGCAGTGGTGGGGGTGCCGGGGAGCTGTTTTTT.

CDR3: CASSPAGTSNTEAFF. DNA of the CDR3: TGTGCCAGCAGCCCCGCAGGGACTTCGAACACTGAAGCTTTCTTT. V and J are TRBV9 and TRBJ1-1; the D gene is possibly TRBD1 (5 bases). CDR3 size: 15 residues. Germline values: CDR1 SGDLS, CDR2 YYNGEE. Trimming left V 4 bases short and J 1 base short, with 14 bases between.

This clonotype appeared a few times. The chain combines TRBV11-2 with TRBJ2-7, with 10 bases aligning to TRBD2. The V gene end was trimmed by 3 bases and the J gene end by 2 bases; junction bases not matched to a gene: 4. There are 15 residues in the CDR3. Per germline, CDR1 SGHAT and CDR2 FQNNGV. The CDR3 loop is CASSLFLAGAYEQYF. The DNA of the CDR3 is TGTGCCAGCAGCTTGTTCCTAGCGGGAGCCTACGAGCAGTACTTC.

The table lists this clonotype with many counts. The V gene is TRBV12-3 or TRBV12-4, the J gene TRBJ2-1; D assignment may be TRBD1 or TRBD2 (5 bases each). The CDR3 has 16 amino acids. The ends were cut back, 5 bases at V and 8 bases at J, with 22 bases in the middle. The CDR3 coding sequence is TGTGCCAGCAGTCCCCGACCGGCCGGGGACCTGGATGAGCAGTTCTTC. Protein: CASSPRPAGDLDEQFF.

For the CDR3, the DNA is TGTGCCACCAGAGGCCCTAGCGGGAGCTCCGAGCAGTACTTC. Translated, it gives CATRGPSGSSEQYF. The chain couples TRBV10-3 to TRBJ2-7; 10 positions agree with TRBD2. V was clipped by 10 bases and J by 6 bases; unmatched bases: 12. Looked up from germline, CDR1 is ENHRY and CDR2 is SYGVKD. The CDR3 covers 14 residues.